These 27 T cell receptor beta chains share one sample of origin, sequenced in a study of PD-L1 blockade in urothelial cancer. Time point here: pretreatment peripheral blood. Repertoires were generated with immunoSEQ multiplex PCR, while TCRdb's copy carries only in-frame clones and drops some. The sample has some 50,000 clones, roughly 85% seen once. Sample: PBMCs, taken around atezolizumab (anti-PD-L1) treatment. These receptors were taken from a woman aged 60-75 years with urothelial cancer.

This clone was seen once. The rearrangement uses TRBV18 and TRBJ2-5; the D is unclear. CDR1 and CDR2 (germline): KGHSH, LQKENI. V was shortened by 3 bases and J by 3 bases, with 11 bases between the two germline ends. This CDR3 comprises 14 residues. CDR3 amino acids: CASSPRPGKETQYF. The CDR3 DNA is TGTGCCAGCTCACCTAGACCGGGTAAAGAGACCCAGTACTTC. The variable domain in full, with the rest retrieved from reference TRBV18 and TRBJ2-5, is NAGVMQNPRHLVRRRGQEARLRCSPMKGHSHVYWYRQLPEEGLKFMVYLQKENIIDESGMPKERFSAEFPKEGPSILRIQQVVRGDSAAYFCASSPRPGKETQYFGPGTRLLVL.

V and J are TRBV6-6 and TRBJ2-1; possibly TRBD2 for D (7 bases). From germline, CDR1 is MNHNY and CDR2 SVGAGI (reference sequence). Trimming cost V 6 bases and J 4 bases, with 10 bases left between them. CDR3 length: 13 amino acids. In DNA form, the CDR3 reads TGTGCCAGCAGCGGGGGGCCGTACAATGAGCAGTTCTTC. As protein: CASSGGPYNEQFF.

V gene TRBV9 combines with J gene TRBJ2-1, with 9 bases fitting TRBD2. Per germline, CDR1 SGDLS and CDR2 YYNGEE. This CDR3 comprises 17 residues. Trimming at V came to 4 bases and at J to 0 bases, leaving 8 bases not matched to a gene. The CDR3 coding sequence is TGTGCCAGCAGCTTTACTAGCGGGTTGGACTCCTACAATGAGCAGTTCTTC. It specifies CASSFTSGLDSYNEQFF. Using reference TRBV9 and TRBJ2-1 for the parts outside the CDR3, the full variable domain is DSGVTQTPKHLITATGQRVTLRCSPRSGDLSVYWYQQSLDQGLQFLIQYYNGEERAKGNILERFSAQQFPDLHSELNLSSLELGDSALYFCASSFTSGLDSYNEQFFGPGTRLTVL.

The chain recombines TRBV5-4 with TRBJ1-2; D is ambiguous. The CDR3 is made up of 13 amino acids. The germline V gene encodes CDR1 SGHNT and CDR2 YYREEE (reference sequence). V dropped 3 bases and J dropped 3 bases, with 9 bases sitting between them. CDR3 nucleotides: TGTGCCAGCAGCTCACATAGCCACTATGGCTACACCTTC. The encoded protein is CASSSHSHYGYTF. Full variable domain (outside the CDR3, taken from reference TRBV5-4 and TRBJ1-2): ETGVTQSPTHLIKTRGQQVTLRCSSQSGHNTVSWYQQALGQGPQFIFQYYREEENGRGNFPPRFSGLQFPNYSSELNVNALELDDSALYLCASSSHSHYGYTFGSGTRLTVV.

The chain is built from TRBV5-1 and TRBJ1-1; no reliable D call. The ends were cut back, 0 bases at V and 3 bases at J, with 9 bases in the middle. Germline assignment: CDR1 SGHRS and CDR2 YFSETQ. The CDR3 is 14 amino acids. In nucleotides, the CDR3 is TGCGCCAGCAGCTTGGTTCCGGGAGACACTGAAGCTTTCTTT. It yields the protein CASSLVPGDTEAFF.

V is TRBV28 and J is TRBJ2-7; 8 nucleotides agree with TRBD2. This CDR3 is built from 15 residues. Losses at the gene ends were 4 bases for V and 5 bases for J; bases not matched to a gene: 10. Per germline, CDR1 MDHEN and CDR2 SYDVKM. The DNA of the CDR3 is TGTGCCAGCAGTTCCCCCAGCGGGAGTCCCCACGAGCAGTACTTC. This sequence encodes CASSSPSGSPHEQYF.

The J gene is TRBJ2-1, the V gene TRBV4-3; TRBD2 matches at 10 bases. V shed 0 bases, J shed 3 bases, and the junction held 8 bases outside the gene matches. The CDR3 is 18 amino acids. Per the germline V gene, CDR1 is LGHNA and CDR2 is YSLEER. In nucleotides, the CDR3 is TGCGCCAGCAGCCAAGAATTGAGAGGACTAGCGGACTACAATGAGCAGTTCTTC. Amino acid sequence: CASSQELRGLADYNEQFF.

The V and J genes are TRBV9 and TRBJ2-7, with 11 bases lining up with TRBD1. Per the germline V gene, CDR1 is SGDLS and CDR2 is YYNGEE. The length of the CDR3 is 15 residues. V was clipped by 4 bases and J by 4 bases; unmatched bases: 7. The CDR3 DNA reads TGTGCCAGCAGCCCCCGGACAGGGGGCGCGTACGAGCAGTACTTC. Protein sequence: CASSPRTGGAYEQYF.

The V and J genes are TRBV16 and TRBJ2-7; no firm D call. Trimming pared 6 bases from V and 7 bases from J, leaving 22 bases between. This CDR3 spans 15 amino acids. Germline lookup yields CDR1 KGHSY and CDR2 FQNENV. The CDR3 DNA reads as TGTGCCAGCAGACCCAGGTTCCCCCCAGGTGAGGAGCAGTACTTC. This sequence encodes CASRPRFPPGEEQYF.

This chain links TRBV10-3 with TRBJ2-2; 9 positions agree with TRBD2. J gave up 2 bases and V 4 bases, and 8 bases lay outside the gene matches. The CDR3 is made up of 17 amino acids. Germline CDR1 is ENHRY and CDR2 is SYGVKD. The CDR3 region has the DNA TGTGCCATCAGTGTAGCTGGCGGGAGGGCCAACACCGGGGAGCTGTTTTTT. Translated: CAISVAGGRANTGELFF.

The rearrangement uses TRBV7-2 and TRBJ2-5; 8 bases are a match to TRBD2. This CDR3 contains 18 residues. The V segment lost 2 bases and the J segment 7 bases; nucleotides outside the gene matches: 18. Looked up from germline, CDR1 is SGHTA and CDR2 is FQGNSA. This CDR3 is CASSLRVMSGSSEGTQYF. The CDR3, as DNA: TGTGCCAGCAGCTTACGCGTGATGAGCGGGAGTAGTGAGGGGACCCAGTACTTC.

In this sample, this clone turned up a few times. The chain is built from TRBV18 and TRBJ1-6; 8 bases agree with TRBD1. CDR1 and CDR2 from the germline V gene are KGHSH and LQKENI. The CDR3 has 16 amino acids. V lost 3 bases to trimming and J lost 8 bases; unmatched junction nucleotides: 9. CDR3 region: CASSPAGGLSDSPLHF. CDR3 coding DNA: TGTGCCAGCTCACCGGCAGGGGGCCTAAGCGATTCACCCCTCCACTTT. The complete variable domain, with remaining parts taken from reference TRBV18 and TRBJ1-6, reads NAGVMQNPRHLVRRRGQEARLRCSPMKGHSHVYWYRQLPEEGLKFMVYLQKENIIDESGMPKERFSAEFPKEGPSILRIQQVVRGDSAAYFCASSPAGGLSDSPLHFGNGTRLTVT.

The chain couples TRBV28 to TRBJ2-5; D perhaps matches TRBD2 (6 bases). V lost 6 bases, J lost 5 bases, and 13 bases lay in between. This CDR3 region has 13 residues. Germline V CDR1 and CDR2: MDHEN, SYDVKM. CDR3 nucleotides: TGTGCCAGCAGACCGGGAGCTGGCGAGACCCAGTACTTC. Protein product: CASRPGAGETQYF. Complete variable domain (other parts from reference TRBV28 and TRBJ2-5): DVKVTQSSRYLVKRTGEKVFLECVQDMDHENMFWYRQDPGLGLRLIYFSYDVKMKEKGDIPEGYSVSREKKERFSLILESASTNQTSMYLCASRPGAGETQYFGPGTRLLVL.

This chain connects TRBV10-3 to TRBJ2-7; weak D call: TRBD1 (5 bases). The germline V and J ends were trimmed by 6 bases and 3 bases, with 15 bases remaining between them. The CDR3 loop spans 14 amino acids. Per the germline V gene, CDR1 is ENHRY and CDR2 is SYGVKD. CDR3 bases: TGTGCCATCAGGGTGACAGAAACTCACTACGAGCAGTACTTC. As protein: CAIRVTETHYEQYF.

This clone is a singleton in its sample. This chain connects TRBV10-3 to TRBJ2-7; 9 bases are shared with TRBD2. Germline CDR1 and CDR2: ENHRY and SYGVKD. CDR3 size: 16 residues. With V trimmed by 5 bases and J by 3 bases, 11 bases remained unmatched. The CDR3 bases are TGTGCCATCAGTAAGGGACTAGCCGACCTCAACTACGAGCAGTACTTC. This sequence encodes CAISKGLADLNYEQYF.

The chain recombines TRBV16 with TRBJ2-7; a weak D match, TRBD2 (7 bases). This CDR3 contains 13 residues. V was shortened by 3 bases and J by 5 bases, with 11 bases between the two germline ends. The germline gives CDR1 KGHSY, CDR2 FQNENV. CDR3 region: CASSHGGQDEQYF. The CDR3 DNA reads as TGTGCCAGCAGCCACGGGGGGCAGGACGAGCAGTACTTC.

V is TRBV7-2 and J is TRBJ1-4; D gene uncertain. Germline CDR1 reads SGHTA; CDR2 reads FQGNSA. V was cut by 2 bases and J by 5 bases, with 3 bases left in between. This CDR3 comprises 12 residues. For the CDR3, the DNA is TGTGCCAGCAGCTTACGGAATGAAAAACTGTTTTTT. Translating gives CASSLRNEKLFF.

J is TRBJ1-3 and V is TRBV10-2; possibly TRBD1 for D (6 bases). The CDR3 contains 13 residues. Germline loops: CDR1 WSHSY, CDR2 SAAADI. The ends were cut back, 6 bases at V and 5 bases at J, with 11 bases in the middle. The CDR3 DNA reads as TGCGCCAGCAGGGACAGTAGTAGAAACACCATATATTTT. This gives the protein CASRDSSRNTIYF.

The J gene is TRBJ1-5, the V gene TRBV7-9; tentatively, D is TRBD1 (5 bases). Germline CDR1 is SEHNR and CDR2 is FQNEAQ (reference sequence). The CDR3 is 15 amino acids. V was pared by 4 bases and J by 0 bases, with 10 bases between. CDR3 region: CASSSDSDSNQPQHF. The CDR3 DNA reads TGTGCCAGCAGCTCCGACAGCGATAGCAATCAGCCCCAGCATTTT.

J is TRBJ2-1 and V is TRBV7-2; 14 bases line up with TRBD2. V shed 3 bases, J shed 7 bases, and the junction held 11 bases outside the gene matches. From germline, CDR1 is SGHTA and CDR2 FQGNSA. The CDR3 runs 18 residues. The CDR3, as DNA: TGTGCCAGCAGCTTCCGAAGACTAGCGGGAGGGCCAGGGAATGAGCAGTTCTTC. As protein: CASSFRRLAGGPGNEQFF.

The chain links TRBV18 to TRBJ2-3, with D tentatively TRBD1 (6 bases). The CDR3 is 14 amino acids. Per the germline V gene, CDR1 is KGHSH and CDR2 is LQKENI. V lost 3 bases and J 10 bases, leaving 17 bases between the germline ends. CDR3 sequence: CASSPYPGQSSQYF. The CDR3, as DNA: TGTGCCAGCTCACCTTATCCTGGACAGTCCTCGCAGTATTTT.

The genes are TRBV28 and TRBJ1-4, with no clear D. The V gene lost 6 bases and the J gene lost 8 bases, with 13 bases spanning the gap. Germline CDR1 and CDR2: MDHEN and SYDVKM. This CDR3 comprises 13 residues. In nucleotides, the CDR3 is TGTGCCAGCAGCGCGAGCGGGTTCGAAAAACTGTTTTTT. It encodes CASSASGFEKLFF.

The chain uses TRBV11-3 and TRBJ2-5; D is unresolved. The CDR3 contains 13 residues. V lost 0 bases to trimming and J lost 9 bases, with 11 bases between them. Germline CDR1 SGHNT, CDR2 YENEEA. The CDR3 sequence is CASSLDELSAQYF. CDR3 DNA: TGTGCCAGCAGCTTAGACGAGTTGTCGGCCCAGTACTTC. The full variable domain, rest sourced from reference TRBV11-3 and TRBJ2-5, is EAGVVQSPRYKIIEKKQPVAFWCNPISGHNTLYWYLQNLGQGPELLIRYENEEAVDDSQLPKDRFSAERLKGVDSTLKIQPAELGDSAVYLCASSLDELSAQYFGPGTRLLVL.

This chain connects TRBV4-1 to TRBJ1-3; the D is unclear. V was clipped by 4 bases and J by 8 bases, with 6 bases between them. This CDR3 spans 11 amino acids. The germline gives CDR1 MGHRA, CDR2 YSYEKL. For the CDR3, the DNA is TGCGCCAGCAGCCGGGAGGACACCATATATTTT. It encodes CASSREDTIYF.

The rearrangement links TRBV7-7 to TRBJ2-2; no firm D call. This CDR3 spans 14 amino acids. V lost 1 base, J lost 7 bases, and 10 bases lay in between. Looked up from germline, CDR1 is SSHAT and CDR2 is FNYEAQ (reference sequence). This CDR3 is CASSLVPHGGELFF. The CDR3 nucleotides are TGTGCCAGCAGCTTAGTTCCCCACGGCGGGGAGCTGTTTTTT.

The chain joins TRBV5-3 to TRBJ2-1, with 10 bases fitting TRBD2. TRBV5-3 is designated an ORF whose function remains uncertain. V trimming: 4 bases; J trimming: 4 bases; junction bases outside the gene matches: 8. There are 16 residues in the CDR3. In nucleotides, the CDR3 is TGTGCCAGAAGCCCAACCGGGACTAGCGCTTACAATGAGCAGTTCTTC. Residues: CARSPTGTSAYNEQFF.

DNA of the CDR3: TGTGCCAGCTCCTTCGGCCGGGACAGCTACAATGAGCAGTTCTTC. Protein product: CASSFGRDSYNEQFF. The chain uses TRBV7-8 and TRBJ2-1; 7 bases fit TRBD1. CDR1 SGHVS and CDR2 FQNEAQ come from the germline V gene. The CDR3 runs to 15 residues. V was pared by 8 bases and J by 3 bases, with 10 bases of the junction left unmatched.